This record concerns one T cell receptor beta chain sequence. The entry originates in a study of shared clonotypes between healthy human individuals. Naive CD8 cells lacked CD45RO, underwent positive selection for CCR7 and left out terminally differentiated effector memory CD45RA+ cells. Sequencing used immunoSEQ multiplex PCR; TCRdb keeps in-frame clones, though not all of them. The data contain around 1.9 million clones, 90% to 95% of them singletons. The sequenced material came from naive CD8+ T cells from PBMCs. This sequence was found in a man aged 18-30 years in good health. Some clones in this sample may be carry-over from other donors' samples.

CDR3 DNA sequence: TGCAGCGTTGAGGAACAGGGGGACTATGGCTACACCTTC. The encoded protein is CSVEEQGDYGYTF. V gene TRBV29-1 combines with J gene TRBJ1-2; 8 bases align to TRBD1. This CDR3 spans 13 amino acids. Germline V lookup: CDR1 SQVTM, CDR2 ANQGSEA. The J segment lost 3 bases and the V segment lost 3 bases, leaving 3 bases of the junction unmatched. Drawing the rest from reference TRBV29-1 and TRBJ1-2, the complete variable domain is SAVISQKPSRDICQRGTSLTIQCQVDSQVTMMFWYRQQPGQSLTLIATANQGSEATYESGFVIDKFPISRPNLTFSTLTVSNMSPEDSSIYLCSVEEQGDYGYTFGSGTRLTVV.